Listed below are T cell receptor beta chains from one sample, sequenced in a study of shared clonotypes between healthy human individuals. This table comes from immunoSEQ multiplex PCR, and its TCRdb copy is limited to in-frame clones, with some not included. The table lists over a million clones, 60% to 80% of them singletons, with approximately 1.5% in the top ten. The sequenced sample was memory CD4+ T cells sorted from blood. These receptors were collected from a man aged 18 to 30 in good health. CDR3s include the opening cysteine and the closing phenylalanine or tryptophan. The order of the fields is V gene, J gene, clone size, D gene, CDR3 DNA, CDR3 protein. D genes are given only for firm matches. Clone size is not always given. Where it is, it says once, few, many or a class for expanded clones.

TRBV18,TRBJ2-5,NA,NA,TGTGCCAGCTCGTACGGCAGGCAGGAGACCCAGTACTTC,CASSYGRQETQYF
TRBV19,TRBJ1-5,NA,NA,TGTGCCAGTAGTATAGTCGGAACTAATACCAATCAGCCCCAGCATTTT,CASSIVGTNTNQPQHF
TRBV27,TRBJ2-3,NA,NA,TGTGCCAGCAGGCTCAGGGCAGGGGAATATCGTACAGATACGCAGTATTTT,CASRLRAGEYRTDTQYF
TRBV30,TRBJ1-1,NA,NA,TGTGCCTGGAGTATAACCCCGGGAGCTTTCTTT,CAWSITPGAFF
TRBV5-1,TRBJ2-5,NA,TRBD1,TGCGCCAGCAGCTTGTGGGGACAGGGAGGGGCTGAGACCCAGTACTTC,CASSLWGQGGAETQYF
TRBV7-2,TRBJ2-5,NA,NA,TGTGCCAGCAGCTTAGTTATCGATCACCGAGAGACCCAGTACTTC,CASSLVIDHRETQYF
TRBV11-2,TRBJ1-4,NA,NA,TGTGCCAGCAGCTTGGGGGTAGGGAGACTGTTTTTT,CASSLGVGRLFF
TRBV9,TRBJ1-3,NA,NA,TGTGCCAGCAGCGTCACCCAGGGAAGTGGAAACACCATATATTTT,CASSVTQGSGNTIYF
TRBV7-8,TRBJ2-1,NA,TRBD1,TGTGCCAGCAGCTTCAGGGGGTCCCGCAATGAGCAGTTCTTC,CASSFRGSRNEQFF
TRBV6-5,TRBJ1-4,NA,NA,TGTGCCAGCAGTTGGGACCCTAATGAAAAACTGTTTTTT,CASSWDPNEKLFF
TRBV29-1,TRBJ2-5,NA,TRBD1,TGCAGCGCTCGGGGACAGGGAAAACGAGAGACCCAGTACTTC,CSARGQGKRETQYF
TRBV28,TRBJ2-1,once,NA,TGTGCCAGCAGTTTAGCAGGGAGCTCCTACAATGAGCAGTTCTTC,CASSLAGSSYNEQFF
TRBV2,TRBJ2-3,NA,NA,TGTGCCAGCAGTCTGACTCGTAGCACAGATACGCAGTATTTT,CASSLTRSTDTQYF
TRBV6-6,TRBJ2-7,NA,NA,TGTGCCACGGGCTCCTACGAGCAGTACTTC,CATGSYEQYF
TRBV18,TRBJ1-3,NA,NA,TGTGCCAGCTCACAACCGGGACACCGCTCTGGAAACACCATATATTTT,CASSQPGHRSGNTIYF
TRBV4-1,TRBJ2-6,NA,NA,TGCGCCAGCAGCCCTGACTCTGGGGCCAACGTCCTGACTTTC,CASSPDSGANVLTF
TRBV9,TRBJ1-5,once,NA,TGTGCCAGCAGCGGAGGACAGCCTAATCAGCCCCAGCATTTT,CASSGGQPNQPQHF
TRBV2,TRBJ1-1,NA,NA,TGTGCCAGCAGTGCCCAGATGAACACTGAAGCTTTCTTT,CASSAQMNTEAFF
TRBV2,TRBJ1-2,NA,NA,TGTGCCAGCAGTTCTGAGACAGTGACTAACTATGGCTACACCTTC,CASSSETVTNYGYTF
TRBV4-1,TRBJ2-1,once,NA,TGCGCCAGCAGCCAATCCAGGGTATTCTCCTACAATGAGCAGTTCTTC,CASSQSRVFSYNEQFF
TRBV5-1,TRBJ1-4,NA,TRBD1,TGCGCCAGCAGCTTCGGGGACAGGGATCGTGAAAAACTGTTTTTT,CASSFGDRDREKLFF
TRBV6-5,TRBJ1-1,NA,TRBD1,TGTGCCAGCAGTTACCGTGACAGGGCCCCTGAAGCTTTCTTT,CASSYRDRAPEAFF
TRBV7-8,TRBJ1-4,NA,NA,TGTGCCAGCAGCCTCGGGGAGGCGGAAAAACTGTTTTTT,CASSLGEAEKLFF
TRBV28,TRBJ2-5,NA,NA,TGTGCCAGCAGCCTGGGTGGCTGGGTGTCAGAAGAGACCCAGTACTTC,CASSLGGWVSEETQYF
TRBV20-1,TRBJ2-1,NA,NA,TGCAGTGCTAGACTCAATGAGCAGTTCTTC,CSARLNEQFF
TRBV18,TRBJ2-1,NA,NA,TGTGCCAGCTCACCCCGGCTAGCAGGCGACAATGAGCAGTTCTTC,CASSPRLAGDNEQFF
TRBV12-5,TRBJ1-4,NA,NA,TGTGCTAGTGGTTTGGGGGGGGCCCCGCCAAAACTGTTTTTT,CASGLGGAPPKLFF
TRBV29-1,TRBJ2-3,once,NA,TGCAGCGTTGAAGGGCATACAGATACGCAGTATTTT,CSVEGHTDTQYF
TRBV11-3,TRBJ1-1,few,NA,TGTGCCAGCAGCCTAAAGGACACTGAAGCTTTCTTT,CASSLKDTEAFF
TRBV18,TRBJ2-7,NA,TRBD2,TGTGCCAGCTCACCCCCGGGGGTAGCGGGGGCCTACGAGCAGTACTTC,CASSPPGVAGAYEQYF
TRBV27,TRBJ2-7,NA,TRBD2,TGTGCCAGCAGTCAGCGGGAAGGCTCCTACGAGCAGTACTTC,CASSQREGSYEQYF
TRBV30,TRBJ2-2,NA,TRBD1,TGTGCCTGGACTACAGGGGGCTTCACCGGGGAGCTGTTTTTT,CAWTTGGFTGELFF
TRBV11-2,TRBJ2-7,few,TRBD2,TGTGCCAGCAGCTCCGAAGGGACTAGCGTGCAGTACTTC,CASSSEGTSVQYF
TRBV6-5,TRBJ1-3,NA,NA,TGTGCCAGCACTCCCTTACCCTCTGGAAACACCATATATTTT,CASTPLPSGNTIYF
TRBV6-5,TRBJ2-7,NA,TRBD1,TGTGCCGTTACCGGGACAGTCCCCTACGAGCAGTACTTC,CAVTGTVPYEQYF
TRBV7-9,TRBJ2-1,NA,TRBD2,TGTGCCAGCAGCGCGGAGGGCGGGAGGATCTACAATGAGCAGTTCTTC,CASSAEGGRIYNEQFF
TRBV28,TRBJ2-3,NA,NA,TGTGCCAGCAGTTCTTGGACGAGGAGGGCAGATACGCAGTATTTT,CASSSWTRRADTQYF
TRBV10-3,TRBJ1-3,NA,NA,TGTGCCATCAGTGAGTCTTCCGGGGGGCGAAGACCGTCCGGAAACACCATATATTTT,CAISESSGGRRPSGNTIYF
TRBV7-9,TRBJ2-1,NA,NA,TGTGCCAGCAGCGCTCAGGGATTCAATGAGCAGTTCTTC,CASSAQGFNEQFF
TRBV6-1,TRBJ2-7,NA,TRBD2,TGTGCCAGCAGTGAAGCATCAAGCGGGAGGGGCGAGCAGTACTTC,CASSEASSGRGEQYF
TRBV9,TRBJ2-5,NA,TRBD1,TGTGCCAGCAGCCCTATGGGTCCCGGGACAGGGGGGAGAGAGACCCAGTACTTC,CASSPMGPGTGGRETQYF
TRBV6-1,TRBJ1-2,NA,TRBD1,TGTGCCAGTTTTGATGGACAGGGAGGTTTTGGCTACACCTTC,CASFDGQGGFGYTF
TRBV19,TRBJ2-1,NA,TRBD2,TGTGCCAGTAGTATAGATACCCCGAGACTAGCGGGAGGGCCTGGTGAGCAGTTCTTC,CASSIDTPRLAGGPGEQFF
TRBV4-3,TRBJ2-3,NA,TRBD2,TGCGCCAGCAGCCCAGGCAAGGGGTCAAAAGGTAGCGGGAGTGGCACAGATACGCAGTATTTT,CASSPGKGSKGSGSGTDTQYF
TRBV7-2,TRBJ1-5,few,NA,TGTGCCAGCAGGCCAGCACCCAGTCTTCAGCCCCAGCATTTT,CASRPAPSLQPQHF
TRBV7-8,TRBJ1-4,few,NA,TGTGCCAGTACATCAGGAGAAAAACTGTTTTTT,CASTSGEKLFF
TRBV19,TRBJ1-5,NA,NA,TGTGCCAGTACCCCTGACGGGGTGGGACAGCCCCAGCATTTT,CASTPDGVGQPQHF
TRBV5-8,TRBJ2-2,NA,NA,TGTGCCAGCAGCTTGGAGGGTCGCACCGGGGAGCTGTTTTTT,CASSLEGRTGELFF
TRBV27,TRBJ2-1,NA,TRBD2,TGTGCCAGCAGCGGTGATTTAGCGGGAGCCAATGAGCAGTTCTTC,CASSGDLAGANEQFF
TRBV27,TRBJ2-7,NA,TRBD1,TGTGCCAGCAGTTTGACACGGACAGGGGCCTACGAGCAGTACTTC,CASSLTRTGAYEQYF